This is a list of T cell receptor beta chains from one sample in a study of CD8+ T cells in alopecia areata. Profiling relied on immunoSEQ multiplex PCR, and the TCRdb table lists in-frame clones only, not all of them. In the table there are 100,000 to 150,000 clones, approximately 49% of which are singletons. The specimen comprised CD8+ T cells sorted from blood, sampled at week 0. These receptors all stem from a human donor with alopecia areata. Both conserved end residues are trimmed from each CDR3. The order of the fields is V gene, clone size, CDR3 protein. A clone size is listed for some rows: how often the clone was seen (once, few, many), or a class if it is expanded.

TRBV30	NA	AWSVGTEAGYT
TRBV2	NA	ASSQTEAGQETQY
TRBV27	NA	ASSSSDSYTEAF
TRBV2	few	ASIGGGTEAF
TRBV10-3	few	AISEGPEVRYGYT
TRBV7-9	NA	ASRPGADTQY
TRBV29-1	NA	SVEVLGLQEQY
TRBV4-1	NA	ASSPRDRGQDEQY
TRBV10-3	NA	AISGSVAYEQY
TRBV6-5	few	ASRMDRGVHQPQH
TRBV5-6	NA	ASSGDEVPYGYT
TRBV9	few	ASSVAGVYNEQF
TRBV11-1	NA	ASSWDVSGHEQY
TRBV29-1	NA	SVDKGTGELF
TRBV27	NA	ASSQWGQHNTEAF
TRBV30	NA	AWSPGTEAF
TRBV5-1	few	ASSLVGGNTEAF
TRBV2	NA	ASSWTGAGGSPLH
TRBV4-1	NA	ASSPLLDFEGTDTQY
TRBV27	NA	ASSSGRSNQPQH
TRBV13	few	ASSSGRSTDTQY
TRBV29-1	NA	SVAGGSGSSYNEQF
TRBV30	NA	AWSDWGDQPQH
TRBV4-3	NA	ASSQATVMSTEAF
TRBV7-6	NA	ASSLALSSGGANTGELF
TRBV9	many	ASSERGGAKNIQY
TRBV27	NA	ASSLRPTENSPLH
TRBV7-9	few	ASSLGSPGNTIY
TRBV30	NA	AWSWQDGLYGYT
TRBV6-5	NA	ASSYAGRGNTEAF
TRBV30	few	AWSFGTDGQPQH
TRBV27	NA	ASSPLAGLHGYT
TRBV7-8	NA	ASNPWDSNQPQH
TRBV5-6	NA	ASSLMAYEQY
TRBV7-9	few	ASSRPSRNYGYT
TRBV29-1	NA	SVVEGSDYGYT
TRBV29-1	few	SVEDAGWSYNEQF
TRBV25-1	NA	ATVDINTGELF